This T cell receptor beta chain was found in a study of T cell responses to AZD1222 COVID-19 vaccine. The method was immunoSEQ multiplex PCR; TCRdb's version includes in-frame clones alone and lacks a portion of them. The profile shows over 130,000 clones, around 90% of them singletons. Germline-derived CDR1 and CDR2 are SGHVS and FNYEAQ. The CDR3 spans 13 residues. Trimming removed 6 bases from V and 4 bases from J; junction bases left unmatched: 4. This sequence was found in an adult who received the AZD1222 COVID-19 vaccine. This sequence joins TRBV7-6 and TRBJ1-1, with 8 bases aligning to TRBD1. The material sequenced was peripheral blood, taken 28 days after the second AZD1222 dose. The CDR3: CASSQGAVTEAFF. CDR3 nucleotides: TGTGCCAGCAGTCAGGGGGCTGTCACTGAAGCTTTCTTT. Using reference TRBV7-6 and TRBJ1-1 for the parts outside the CDR3, the full variable domain is GAGVSQSPRYKVTKRGQDVALRCDPISGHVSLYWYRQALGQGPEFLTYFNYEAQQDKSGLPNDRFSAERPEGSISTLTIQRTEQRDSAMYRCASSQGAVTEAFFGQGTRLTVV.